Given below is one T cell receptor beta chain in context. As diagnostic evidence, clinical symptoms, serum thyroxine, TRAb, thyroid ultrasound and orbital computed tomography were relied upon. These data belong to a study of Graves' ophthalmopathy and Graves' hyperthyroidism. Across the whole study: Stable hyperthyroidism was defined by absence of ophthalmopathy within 18 months of follow-up.

V lost 0 bases, J lost 2 bases, and 6 bases stayed unmatched. The CDR3 runs to 16 residues. CDR1 and CDR2 from the germline V gene are SGHDT and YYEEEE. RNA served as the template for amplifying TCR beta CDR3 regions. First-round RT-PCR used HTBI primers; second-round multiplex PCR followed. TCRdb reprocessed the multiplex PCR reads via MiXCR and lists one record per CDR3 protein. The profile shows a few hundred thousand distinct CDR3 sequences, just under 40% of them singletons. The chain joins TRBV5-6 to TRBJ2-3; 7 positions match TRBD2. Sequenced sample: peripheral blood or thyroid tissue (not recorded which). This clonotype was obtained from an adult man with Graves' hyperthyroidism. CDR3 sequence (DNA): TGTGCCAGCAGCTTGGCCTTGCGGGGGAACACAGATACGCAGTATTTT. This gives the protein CASSLALRGNTDTQYF.